This TCR beta chain was captured in a study of T cell responses to AZD1222 COVID-19 vaccine. A note on this clone: Its antigen is as yet unknown.

Clones were sequenced by immunoSEQ multiplex PCR, and TCRdb holds only the in-frame ones, with some missing. The sample comprises more than 85,000 clones, roughly 85% of which are singletons, and roughly 3% rests with the top ten. In germline, CDR1 is LGHDT, CDR2 YNNKEL (reference sequence). This CDR3 has 15 residues. Trimming pared 1 base from V and 1 base from J, leaving 11 bases between. Study results and limitations: None of the repertoires were sampled until the peak T cell response had passed. Following two doses of AZD1222, Spike-specific TCR breadth and depth rose.

The chain has TRBV3-1 (or the pseudogene TRBV3-2) and TRBJ2-7, with a possible D match to TRBD2 (5 bases). The starting material was peripheral blood, obtained on day 0 of AZD1222 vaccination. The receptor was isolated from an adult in good health. CDR3 sequence reads: CASSQGPTRSYEQYF. CDR3 nucleotide sequence: TGTGCCAGCAGCCAAGGACCCACTAGATCCTACGAGCAGTACTTC.